Each of the 24 T cell receptor beta chains below was sequenced from the same sample in a study of OX40 agonist ivuxolimab in advanced cancers. Libraries were constructed by the immunoSEQ multiplex PCR assay. TCRdb provides this immuneACCESS table in a form limited to in-frame rearrangements. Some clones are lacking; in checked studies, under half of them reflect an unresolved V gene, and why the rest are absent is not known. The sample table shows roughly 80,000 clones, and approximately 85% are seen once. The top ten hold approximately 2.2% of the sample. The sequencing here drew on CD4+ or CD8+ T cells sorted from blood, taken in a trial of the OX40 agonist ivuxolimab. The receptors were gathered from an adult with an advanced solid tumor such as melanoma, head and neck, liver or kidney cancer.

The chain is built from TRBV7-9 and TRBJ1-5; tentatively, D is TRBD1 (6 bases). CDR1 and CDR2 (germline): SEHNR, FQNEAQ (reference sequence). Deletions cut 1 base from V and 5 bases from J, with 9 bases between. This CDR3 has 14 residues. The CDR3 region is CASSLDGQYQPQHF. CDR3 DNA sequence: TGTGCCAGCAGCTTAGACGGACAGTATCAGCCCCAGCATTTT.

The chain couples TRBV6-6 to TRBJ2-3; TRBD2 matches 7 bases. With V trimmed by 5 bases and J by 6 bases, 11 bases remained unmatched. The CDR3 extends over 15 amino acids. CDR1 MNHNY and CDR2 SVGAGI come from the germline V gene (reference sequence). In nucleotides, the CDR3 is TGTGCCAGCAGTCCCCCTAGCGGCCCTCGGGATACGCAGTATTTT. Protein product: CASSPPSGPRDTQYF.

The rearrangement joins TRBV5-6 to TRBJ2-1; 13 bases line up with TRBD2. The CDR3 extends over 14 amino acids. Germline trimming cut 4 bases from V and 9 bases from J; bases unmatched to any gene: 4. CDR1 and CDR2 (germline): SGHDT, YYEEEE. The CDR3 protein is CASSQGLAGSEQFF. The CDR3 coding sequence is TGTGCCAGCAGCCAGGGACTAGCGGGATCTGAGCAGTTCTTC.

There are a few counts of this clone. The genes are TRBV7-9 and TRBJ2-1; D remains ambiguous. V was shortened by 6 bases and J by 6 bases, with 12 bases between the two germline ends. This CDR3 is 13 amino acids long. The germline V gene encodes CDR1 SEHNR and CDR2 FQNEAQ (reference sequence). DNA of the CDR3: TGTGCCAGCAGGGGCCAAGACCCCAATGAGCAGTTCTTC. It specifies CASRGQDPNEQFF.

V is TRBV9 and J is TRBJ2-2; D uncertain. Germline assignment: CDR1 SGDLS and CDR2 YYNGEE. CDR3 size: 12 residues. Trimming pared 4 bases from V and 6 bases from J, leaving 7 bases between. CDR3 amino acids: CASSPYSGELFF. The CDR3 DNA is TGTGCCAGCAGCCCATACTCCGGGGAGCTGTTTTTT. Complete variable domain (other parts from reference TRBV9 and TRBJ2-2): DSGVTQTPKHLITATGQRVTLRCSPRSGDLSVYWYQQSLDQGLQFLIQYYNGEERAKGNILERFSAQQFPDLHSELNLSSLELGDSALYFCASSPYSGELFFGEGSRLTVL.

CDR3 loop: CANSRLGGTNTEAFF. In DNA, the CDR3 is TGTGCCAATTCAAGACTGGGGGGGACGAACACTGAAGCTTTCTTT. The rearrangement links TRBV7-8 to TRBJ1-1; perhaps TRBD1 as D (5 bases). Germline-derived CDR1 and CDR2 are SGHVS and FQNEAQ. V lost 10 bases, J lost 1 base, and 19 bases lay in between. The CDR3 runs to 15 residues.

This clone was seen a single time. V is TRBV11-2 and J is TRBJ2-7; 8 bases map to TRBD1. V lost 2 bases and J lost 4; bases outside the gene matches: 13. Germline V CDR1 and CDR2: SGHAT, FQNNGV. The CDR3 extends over 17 amino acids. The DNA for the CDR3 is TGTGCCAGCAGCTTAAAGTGGTCGGCAGGGGGCGGTTACGAGCAGTACTTC. Protein sequence: CASSLKWSAGGGYEQYF.

The V and J genes are TRBV18 and TRBJ1-5; 7 positions agree with TRBD1. V gave up 2 bases and J gave up 3 bases; unmatched junction bases: 4. Germline-derived CDR1 and CDR2 are KGHSH and LQKENI. The CDR3 extends over 15 amino acids. This CDR3 is CASSPGQAYNQPQHF. CDR3 coding DNA: TGTGCCAGCTCACCAGGACAGGCCTACAATCAGCCCCAGCATTTT.

The gene calls are TRBV27 and TRBJ1-1; D gene uncertain. This CDR3 is 15 amino acids long. Germline V gene lookup returns CDR1 MNHEY and CDR2 SMNVEV (reference sequence). Trimming removed 2 bases from V and 1 base from J, with 11 bases in between. The CDR3 sequence: CASSLIGGRNTEAFF. The CDR3 DNA follows: TGTGCCAGCAGTTTAATCGGCGGGCGGAACACTGAAGCTTTCTTT.

The chain joins TRBV2 to TRBJ2-3; possibly TRBD1 for D (5 bases). The V end was cut by 2 bases, the J end by 7 bases, with 7 bases between. The CDR3 is made up of 12 amino acids. The germline V gene encodes CDR1 SNHLY and CDR2 FYNNEI. The CDR3 loop reads CASSEQGYTQYF. CDR3 in DNA: TGTGCCAGCAGTGAACAGGGATATACGCAGTATTTT.

The rearrangement uses TRBV29-1 and TRBJ2-1; 10 bases map to TRBD1. The CDR3 runs to 16 residues. The V segment lost 1 base and the J segment 1 base; nucleotides outside the gene matches: 4. The germline V gene encodes CDR1 SQVTM and CDR2 ANQGSEA. The CDR3 sequence: CSVEAGTGESYNEQFF. DNA of the CDR3: TGCAGCGTTGAAGCCGGGACAGGGGAATCCTACAATGAGCAGTTCTTC.

This clone occurred once. The genes are TRBV7-3 and TRBJ1-1, with 8 bases identical to TRBD1. CDR1 and CDR2 from the germline V gene are SGHTA and FQGTGA. The CDR3 runs 17 residues. The J segment lost 4 bases and the V segment lost 1 base, leaving 11 bases of the junction unmatched. The DNA for the CDR3 is TGTGCCAGCAGCTTAATGGTTCGAGACAGGGGTGTCACTGAAGCTTTCTTT. As protein: CASSLMVRDRGVTEAFF.

The V and J genes are TRBV25-1 and TRBJ2-3; 7 bases line up with TRBD1. V trimming: 4 bases; J trimming: 0 bases; junction bases outside the gene matches: 4. This CDR3 has 15 amino acids. CDR1 is MGHDK, CDR2 SYGVNS, per germline. This chain's CDR3 is CASSGQGASTDTQYF. The CDR3 DNA sequence: TGTGCCAGCAGTGGACAGGGAGCTAGCACAGATACGCAGTATTTT.

V gene TRBV6-4 combines with J gene TRBJ2-3; no clear D. The CDR3 runs 15 residues. The V gene's germline CDR1 is MRHNA and CDR2 SNTAGT. V was shortened by 6 bases and J by 2 bases, with 15 bases between the two germline ends. The CDR3 DNA reads TGTGCCAGCAGCGAATACTTAGTCCCCACAGATACGCAGTATTTT. Amino acid sequence: CASSEYLVPTDTQYF.

The chain joins TRBV5-1 to TRBJ2-2; D might be TRBD1 (6 bases). The CDR3 covers 14 residues. V was trimmed by 4 bases and J by 3 bases, leaving 10 bases between them. CDR1 is SGHRS, CDR2 YFSETQ, per germline. As DNA, the CDR3 is TGCGCCAGCAGCCTGAGGACAGACACCGGGGAGCTGTTTTTT. This gives the protein CASSLRTDTGELFF.

This clone was seen only a few times. This rearrangement joins TRBV28 to TRBJ2-3, with D possibly TRBD2 on 7 matching bases. Germline-derived CDR1 and CDR2 are MDHEN and SYDVKM. V shed 8 bases and J shed 6 bases, with 24 bases lying between them. The CDR3 sequence is 16 residues long. CDR3 nucleotides: TGTGCCAGCCGAAGGGAGGGGGAGGGCCGTCGGGATACGCAGTATTTT. This encodes CASRREGEGRRDTQYF.

Notes on this clone: At one end the junction does not follow the germline gene, possibly because of a read error. The V and J genes are TRBV6-6 and TRBJ2-1; TRBD1 agrees at 8 bases. CDR1 and CDR2 from the germline V gene are MNHNY and SVGAGI (reference sequence). CDR3 length: 14 amino acids. DNA of the CDR3: TGTGCCAGCGAAGACAGGGGTCAGCACAATGAGCAATTCTTC. Its protein product is CASEDRGQHNEQFF.

The chain carries TRBV7-3 and TRBJ2-1; weak D call: TRBD2 (6 bases). V lost 4 bases to trimming and J lost 7 bases, with 11 bases between them. CDR1 is SGHTA and CDR2 is FQGTGA in the germline V gene. The CDR3 has 13 amino acids. Here the CDR3 reads CASSSGGLNEQFF. CDR3 nucleotides: TGTGCCAGCAGCTCCGGAGGGTTGAATGAGCAGTTCTTC.

The rearrangement links TRBV5-4 to TRBJ2-3; the match to TRBD2 covers 12 bases. After removal of 4 bases from V and 2 bases from J, the junction contained 5 bases not matched to a gene. CDR1 and CDR2 (germline): SGHNT, YYREEE (reference sequence). The CDR3 loop spans 16 amino acids. CDR3 in DNA: TGTGCCAGCAGCACCGGACTAGCGGGGCCCACAGATACGCAGTATTTT. Protein sequence: CASSTGLAGPTDTQYF.

The chain carries TRBV28 and TRBJ1-4; possible D gene TRBD1, 5 bases. The CDR3 extends over 16 amino acids. Germline-derived CDR1 and CDR2 are MDHEN and SYDVKM. Trimming took 6 bases from V and 4 from J, leaving 18 bases between them. CDR3 DNA sequence: TGTGCCAGCAGACCCTCCGGGACCTCCTATAATGAAAAACTGTTTTTT. Translated: CASRPSGTSYNEKLFF.

The V and J genes are TRBV28 and TRBJ1-5, with TRBD1 matching 7 bases. The CDR3 spans 14 residues. The J segment lost 6 bases and the V segment lost 6 bases, leaving 8 bases of the junction unmatched. Germline V gene data show CDR1 as MDHEN and CDR2 as SYDVKM. CDR3 sequence: CASSTQGYRQPQHF. For the CDR3, the DNA is TGTGCCAGCAGCACACAGGGGTATCGTCAGCCCCAGCATTTT.

CDR3 sequence: CAWSVQAGAYEQYF. The CDR3 DNA reads as TGTGCCTGGAGTGTACAAGCGGGGGCCTACGAGCAGTACTTC. V usage is TRBV30 and J usage is TRBJ2-7; 8 positions agree with TRBD2. Trimming cost V 0 bases and J 2 bases; bases outside gene matches: 3. Germline CDR1 is GTSNPN and CDR2 is SVGIG (reference sequence). This CDR3 spans 14 amino acids.

The V and J genes are TRBV10-3 and TRBJ1-5, with D unresolved. Germline V lookup: CDR1 ENHRY, CDR2 SYGVKD. V was shortened by 4 bases and J by 5 bases, with 12 bases between the two germline ends. This CDR3 is 14 amino acids long. The CDR3 DNA reads TGTGCCATCAGTGCTCGGATGAGGGATCAGCCCCAGCATTTT. This translates into CAISARMRDQPQHF.

This clone was seen once. The rearrangement uses TRBV10-3 and TRBJ1-3; D unresolved. The ends were cut back, 3 bases at V and 0 bases at J, with 12 bases in the middle. CDR1 and CDR2 (germline): ENHRY, SYGVKD. This CDR3 comprises 16 residues. The CDR3 DNA reads as TGTGCCATCAGTGATCTCAGGAAAAGCTCTGGAAACACCATATATTTT. Translating gives CAISDLRKSSGNTIYF.